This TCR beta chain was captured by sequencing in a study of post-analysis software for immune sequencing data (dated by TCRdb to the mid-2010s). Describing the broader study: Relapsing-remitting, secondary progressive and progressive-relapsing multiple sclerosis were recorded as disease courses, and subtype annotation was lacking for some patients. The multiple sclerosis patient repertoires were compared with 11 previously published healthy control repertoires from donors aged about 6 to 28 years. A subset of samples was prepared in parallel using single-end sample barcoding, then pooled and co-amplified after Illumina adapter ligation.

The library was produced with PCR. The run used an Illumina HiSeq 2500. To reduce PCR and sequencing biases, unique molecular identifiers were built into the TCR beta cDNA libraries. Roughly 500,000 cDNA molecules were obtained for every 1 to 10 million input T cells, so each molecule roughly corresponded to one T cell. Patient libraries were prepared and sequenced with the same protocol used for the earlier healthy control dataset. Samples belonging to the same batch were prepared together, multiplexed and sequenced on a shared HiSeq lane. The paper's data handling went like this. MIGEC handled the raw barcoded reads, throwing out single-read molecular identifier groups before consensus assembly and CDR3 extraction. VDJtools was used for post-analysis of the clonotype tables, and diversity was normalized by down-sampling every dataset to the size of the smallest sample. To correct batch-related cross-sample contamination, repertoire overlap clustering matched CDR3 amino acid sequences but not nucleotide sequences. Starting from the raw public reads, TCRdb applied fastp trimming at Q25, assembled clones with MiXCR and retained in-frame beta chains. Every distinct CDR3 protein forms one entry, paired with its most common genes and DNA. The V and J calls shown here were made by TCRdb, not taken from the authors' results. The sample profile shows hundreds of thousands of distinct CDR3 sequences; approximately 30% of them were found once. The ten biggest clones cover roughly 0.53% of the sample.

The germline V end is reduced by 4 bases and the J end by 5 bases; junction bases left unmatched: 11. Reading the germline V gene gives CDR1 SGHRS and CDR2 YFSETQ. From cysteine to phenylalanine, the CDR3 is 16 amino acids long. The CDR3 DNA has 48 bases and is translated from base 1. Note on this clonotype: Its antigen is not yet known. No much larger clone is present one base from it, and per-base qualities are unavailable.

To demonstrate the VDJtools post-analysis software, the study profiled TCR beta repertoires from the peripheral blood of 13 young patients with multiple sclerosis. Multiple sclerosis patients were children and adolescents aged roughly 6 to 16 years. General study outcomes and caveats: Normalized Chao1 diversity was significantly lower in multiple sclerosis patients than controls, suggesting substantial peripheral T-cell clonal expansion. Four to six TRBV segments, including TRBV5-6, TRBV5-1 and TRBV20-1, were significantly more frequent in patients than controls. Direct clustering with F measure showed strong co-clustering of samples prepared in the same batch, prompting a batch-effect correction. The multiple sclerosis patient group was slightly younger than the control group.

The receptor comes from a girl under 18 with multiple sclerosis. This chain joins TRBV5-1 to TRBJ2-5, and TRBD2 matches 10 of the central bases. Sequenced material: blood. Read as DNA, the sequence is TGCGCCAGCAGCCTCGGACTAGCGGACTCCCGGGAGACCCAGTACTTC. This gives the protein CASSLGLADSRETQYF.